This TCR beta chain was observed in a study of T cell responses to AZD1222 COVID-19 vaccine. Study details: Second doses were pooled across both intervals (about 4 or about 12 weeks).

Study-level points and caveats: Targets within unmutated variant regions were reportedly found for nearly half of spike-specific TCRs. The donor group comprised mostly white British people and more females; the analysis possibly underestimated clonal diversity. Just a handful of AZD1222 recipients tested seropositive at baseline.

Here immunoSEQ multiplex PCR was the method, and the copy in TCRdb shows in-frame clones only, minus some. The sample carries some 170,000 clones, roughly nine tenths recorded once. V lost 6 bases and J 1 base, leaving 10 bases between the germline ends. CDR1 is SGDLS and CDR2 is YYNGEE in the germline V gene. The CDR3 is 13 residues long. Worth noting for this clone: Its matching antigen is unknown.

The TCR was taken from an adult in good health. The chain uses TRBV9 and TRBJ1-1, with no clear D. The sample consisted of peripheral blood, taken on day 0 of AZD1222 vaccination. The CDR3 DNA is TGTGCCAGCACCGCGTTTTCGAACACTGAAGCTTTCTTT. It codes for CASTAFSNTEAFF.